The next 25 T cell receptor beta chains were all read from a single sample in a study of blood T cells in healthy people across ages. The authors ran a second PCR of roughly 6 to 12 cycles using a sample-barcoded 5' primer and a J-beta primer mix. One entry per CDR3 protein, called by TCRdb with MiXCR from the 5' RACE reads. The data hold 750,000 to 950,000 distinct CDR3 sequences, with around 25% observed a single time. A further study also used this sample, focusing on T cells of mothers and their children.

The sample consisted of blood. Receptors were obtained from a boy aged 10-17 years in good health.

This chain links TRBV10-3 with TRBJ1-2; TRBD1 agrees at 10 bases. V lost 2 bases to trimming and J lost 4 bases; unmatched junction nucleotides: 4. The germline CDR1 and CDR2 sequences are ENHRY and SYGVKD. The CDR3 runs to 15 residues. The CDR3, as DNA: TGTGCCATCAGTGAGAGGGACAGGGGACTCTATGGCTACACCTTC. Its protein is CAISERDRGLYGYTF.

This sequence joins TRBV12-3 or TRBV12-4 and TRBJ2-1; TRBD2 is a possible D gene (6 bases). V lost 5 bases and J lost 0, with 11 bases in between. This CDR3 comprises 15 residues. The CDR3 coding sequence is TGTGCCAGCAGTGGGGGACTGCGCTCCTACAATGAGCAGTTCTTC. Its translation is CASSGGLRSYNEQFF.

The genes are TRBV6-5 and TRBJ2-2; D is perhaps TRBD1 (5 bases). The germline V and J ends were trimmed by 6 bases and 7 bases, with 15 bases remaining between them. Germline values: CDR1 MNHEY, CDR2 SVGAGI. The CDR3 contains 14 residues. The DNA for the CDR3 is TGTGCCAGCAGCTTAGGCAGGGTTAACGGGGAGCTGTTTTTT. Translating gives CASSLGRVNGELFF.

Regarding this clonotype: At one end the junction does not follow the germline gene, possibly because of a read error. This rearrangement joins TRBV3-1 to TRBJ2-5, with D perhaps matching TRBD2 (5 bases). Germline V lookup: CDR1 LGHDT, CDR2 YNNKEL (reference sequence). CDR3 size: 14 residues. Written as DNA, the CDR3 is TGTACCAGCAGCGTTTCCGGGAAACGGGAGACCCAGTACTTC. This translates into CTSSVSGKRETQYF.

The V gene is TRBV20-1, the J gene TRBJ1-1; D call uncertain. This CDR3 spans 12 amino acids. V was shortened by 1 base and J by 7 bases, with 10 bases between the two germline ends. Germline V CDR1 and CDR2: DFQATT, SNEGSKA (reference sequence). CDR3 DNA sequence: TGCAGTGCTAGAGTGTCGAATCTTGAAGCTTTCTTT. Protein: CSARVSNLEAFF.

The sample holds a few counts of this clonotype. The chain couples TRBV14 to TRBJ2-1; tentative D call: TRBD2 (6 bases). With the DNA end fitting TRBJ2-7 better, the J assignment may be wrong. The CDR3 totals 15 residues. Germline V lookup: CDR1 SGHDN, CDR2 FVKESK. This chain's CDR3 is CASSLLGGDYYEQYF. CDR3 bases: TGTGCCAGCAGCCTGCTGGGGGGAGACTACTACGAGCAGTACTTC.

This clonotype turned up a few times. This chain joins TRBV5-1 and TRBJ1-2, with TRBD1 identical over 7 bases. The CDR3 sequence is 13 residues long. Germline CDR1 SGHRS, CDR2 YFSETQ. The trim removed 3 bases at V and 5 bases at J, leaving 4 bases unmatched. For the CDR3, the DNA is TGCGCCAGCAGCTGGGACAGTCCTTATGGCTACACCTTC. It specifies CASSWDSPYGYTF.

This clonotype has just a few counts. V gene TRBV7-9 combines with J gene TRBJ2-7; D is undetermined. TRBJ2-1 explains the end of the DNA better; the J call may be wrong. Germline CDR1 reads SEHNR; CDR2 reads FQNEAQ (reference sequence). The CDR3 loop spans 12 amino acids. CDR3 nucleotides: TGTGCCAGCAGCCATACCATGAATGAGCAGTTCTTC. Protein sequence: CASSHTMNEQFF.

V and J are TRBV12-3 or TRBV12-4 and TRBJ2-3, with D tentatively TRBD1 (6 bases). The CDR3 is 14 residues long. V was trimmed by 7 bases and J by 4 bases, leaving 15 bases between them. The CDR3 DNA follows: TGTGCCAGCACAGGGGACGGGCCCGCAGATACGCAGTATTTT. It is translated as CASTGDGPADTQYF.

The gene calls are TRBV5-1 and TRBJ1-1; TRBD1 matches 9 bases. Germline assignment: CDR1 SGHRS and CDR2 YFSETQ. J lost 8 bases, V lost 5 bases, and 10 bases had no gene match. CDR3 length equals 14 residues. The chain's CDR3 is CASRGWDRDAEAFF. CDR3 in DNA: TGCGCCAGCAGGGGCTGGGACAGGGATGCAGAAGCTTTCTTT.

In this sample, this clonotype turned up a few times. A junction boundary mismatches the germline segment, possibly from a read error. The rearrangement uses TRBV20-1 and TRBJ1-2; 8 positions match TRBD1. The CDR3 runs to 16 residues. Germline V lookup: CDR1 DFQATT, CDR2 SNEGSKA (reference sequence). The CDR3 sequence is CSARVPGGWYDYGYTF. The CDR3 nucleotides are TGCAGTGCTAGAGTTCCAGGGGGCTGGTACGACTACGGCTACACCTTC.

This chain connects TRBV18 to TRBJ2-4, with TRBD1 matching over 7 bases. Germline loops: CDR1 KGHSH, CDR2 LQKENI. CDR3 length: 16 residues. Unmatched junction bases numbered 6, after V lost 3 bases and J lost 1 base. The CDR3 DNA is TGTGCCAGCTCACCCATGACAGGGATCGCCAAAAACATTCAGTACTTC. It codes for CASSPMTGIAKNIQYF.

The sample holds a few counts of this clonotype. At one end the junction does not follow the germline gene, possibly because of a read error. This chain joins TRBV4-2 and TRBJ2-5; 12 bases fit TRBD2. The CDR3 totals 17 residues. CDR1 is LGHNA and CDR2 is YNFKEQ in the germline V gene. For the CDR3, the DNA is TGTGCCAACAGCCAAGACGCTAGCGGGGGGGCCGGTGAGACCCAGTACTTC. Translation: CANSQDASGGAGETQYF.

The rearrangement uses TRBV5-1 and TRBJ2-5; possible D gene TRBD2, 7 bases. The DNA end lines up better with TRBJ2-1; the J call may be wrong. This CDR3 has 12 amino acids. The germline V gene encodes CDR1 SGHRS and CDR2 YFSETQ. As DNA, the CDR3 is TGCGCCAGCGGGGGGGCCCCCAATGAGCAGTTCTTC. It specifies CASGGAPNEQFF.

The gene calls are TRBV10-3 and TRBJ2-1, with 8 bases fitting TRBD2. With the DNA end fitting TRBJ2-7 better, the J assignment may be wrong. CDR1 is ENHRY and CDR2 is SYGVKD in the germline V gene. CDR3 length: 13 residues. The CDR3 DNA sequence: TGTGCCACCCTTGGCGGGGGGACCTACGAGCAGTACTTC. It encodes CATLGGGTYEQYF.

This clonotype was counted between two and nine times. The chain couples TRBV28 to TRBJ2-7; 12 bases match TRBD1. V lost 3 bases, J lost 5 bases, and 8 bases stayed unmatched. Germline assignment: CDR1 MDHEN and CDR2 SYDVKM. The CDR3 length is 16 residues. In DNA, the CDR3 is TGTGCCAGCAGTTTTCCTTGGGGACAGGGGGCTGACGAGCAGTACTTC. Its translation: CASSFPWGQGADEQYF.

A few counts support this clonotype. The CDR3, as DNA: TGTGCCAGCAGCTTTGGTGGCGCGGAGTATGGCTACACCTTC. The encoded protein is CASSFGGAEYGYTF. This chain connects TRBV7-9 to TRBJ1-2, with D unresolved. Germline loops: CDR1 SEHNR, CDR2 FQNEAQ (reference sequence). The CDR3 contains 14 residues. Trimming removed 3 bases at V and 5 bases at J, with 13 bases between.

The chain combines TRBV10-3 with TRBJ1-2; 10 bases line up with TRBD1. V lost 3 bases and J lost 4; bases outside the gene matches: 8. This CDR3 has 16 amino acids. CDR1 and CDR2 from the germline V gene are ENHRY and SYGVKD. CDR3 loop: CAISDPGQGFGYGYTF. The DNA of the CDR3 is TGTGCCATCAGTGATCCGGGACAGGGGTTTGGCTATGGCTACACCTTC.

The V call is TRBV3-1, the J call TRBJ1-5, with 8 bases lining up with TRBD1. Germline CDR1 reads LGHDT; CDR2 reads YNNKEL (reference sequence). There are 16 residues in the CDR3. Losses at the gene ends were 4 bases for V and 0 bases for J; bases not matched to a gene: 5. The DNA for the CDR3 is TGTGCCAGCAGCCCCCAGGGGGCCGATAGCAATCAGCCCCAGCATTTT. Translating it yields CASSPQGADSNQPQHF.

This clonotype was found a few times. The chain joins TRBV12-3 or TRBV12-4 to TRBJ2-4; D may be TRBD1 (5 bases). This CDR3 comprises 13 residues. Trimming pared 3 bases from V and 7 bases from J, leaving 10 bases between. CDR3 in DNA: TGTGCCAGCAGTTTTTCCAGGGTTAACATTCAGTACTTC. It yields the protein CASSFSRVNIQYF.

The genes are TRBV29-1 and TRBJ2-7; no definite D call. Germline CDR1 and CDR2: SQVTM and ANQGSEA. The CDR3 totals 11 residues. V was cut by 5 bases and J by 4 bases, with 9 bases left in between. This chain's CDR3 is CSVRHLYEQYF. The CDR3 nucleotides read TGCAGCGTTAGACACCTTTACGAGCAGTACTTC.

V is TRBV20-1 and J is TRBJ2-5; the D is unclear. CDR1 is DFQATT and CDR2 is SNEGSKA in the germline V gene (reference sequence). The CDR3 is 15 residues long. The V gene lost 5 bases and the J gene lost 2 bases, with 18 bases spanning the gap. In DNA, the CDR3 is TGCAGTGCTCCCGGTGTGGGAACACGACAAGAGACCCAGTACTTC. As protein: CSAPGVGTRQETQYF.

At least ten counts were recorded for this clonotype. The chain is built from TRBV7-3 and TRBJ2-2; 9 positions match TRBD2. The J segment lost 3 bases and the V segment lost 2 bases, leaving 4 bases of the junction unmatched. The CDR3 length is 16 residues. Germline CDR1 is SGHTA and CDR2 is FQGTGA. The CDR3 region is CASSLAAGGYTGELFF. The CDR3 nucleotides read TGTGCCAGCAGCTTAGCAGCGGGGGGATACACCGGGGAGCTGTTTTTT.

The chain is built from TRBV12-3 or TRBV12-4 and TRBJ2-4, with D possibly matching TRBD1 (5 bases). CDR3 length: 14 residues. Trimming took 2 bases from V and 8 from J, leaving 13 bases between them. Here the CDR3 reads CASSLIQGNHIQYF. The CDR3 DNA follows: TGTGCCAGCAGTTTAATCCAGGGAAACCACATTCAGTACTTC.

This clonotype was seen more than once but under ten times. This chain joins TRBV2 and TRBJ2-2; possibly TRBD1 or TRBD2 for D (5 bases each). Trimming left V 2 bases short and J 6 bases short, with 7 bases between. Germline CDR1 and CDR2: SNHLY and FYNNEI. This CDR3 spans 13 amino acids. CDR3: CASSELGAGELFF. In DNA, the CDR3 is TGTGCCAGCAGTGAACTGGGGGCCGGGGAGCTGTTTTTT.